The clone carrying this TCR beta chain has just a few counts. This record belongs to a study of molecular identifiers for immune sequencing clone quantification. Trimming shortened V by 2 bases and J by 0 bases, and 8 bases separated the two germline ends. This CDR3 contains 14 residues. Germline CDR1 SGHTA, CDR2 FQGNSA. Listed TCR primers, together with previously described methods, were used for the bulk TCR libraries. TCRdb redid the calling of the PCR reads with MiXCR, one entry per CDR3 protein. The sample lists just over 95,000 distinct CDR3 sequences, more than 20% occurring once. V and J are TRBV7-2 and TRBJ2-7; D gene ambiguous. The sequence was obtained from a human donor in good health. Some libraries in this study had Jurkat cell RNA spiked in. The sample was naive CD8+ T cells from blood, with Jurkat cell RNA spiked in. Subset here: FACS-sorted CD8+CD4-CCR7+CD45RA+ naive T cells. Written as DNA, the CDR3 is TGTGCCAGCAGCTTATCTGGCGGCTCCTACGAGCAGTACTTC. The encoded protein is CASSLSGGSYEQYF.